Below are 15 T cell receptor beta chains sequenced from a single sample in a study of shared clonotypes between healthy human individuals. Measured with immunoSEQ multiplex PCR; TCRdb has only the in-frame clones, and not every one. Of 2 million to 2.5 million clones listed, over 90% were seen once; the top ten hold 0.35% to 0.45%. Source material: naive CD4+ T cells from PBMCs. The subset is: CD45RA+ positively selected. The receptors here all came from a man in his late teens or twenties in good health. Some clones in this sample may be carry-over from other donors' samples.

CDR3 DNA: TGTGCCAGCAGCGTAGGTGCCGGGACTAGCGGTATAGATACGCAGTATTTT. Protein product: CASSVGAGTSGIDTQYF. This chain joins TRBV9 and TRBJ2-3; 11 nucleotides line up with TRBD2. J gave up 5 bases and V 0 bases, and 8 bases lay outside the gene matches. The CDR3 has 17 residues. The germline V gene has CDR1 SGDLS and CDR2 YYNGEE.

This sequence joins TRBV4-3 and TRBJ1-2; D may be TRBD1 (6 bases). This CDR3 region has 13 residues. The germline V gene encodes CDR1 LGHNA and CDR2 YSLEER. V was cut by 8 bases and J by 4 bases, with 14 bases left in between. CDR3 protein: CASGRGGRYGYTF. The CDR3 DNA follows: TGCGCCAGCGGTCGGGGGGGCCGCTATGGCTACACCTTC.

The rearrangement uses TRBV6-5 and TRBJ2-7, with TRBD2 identical over 9 bases. J lost 1 base, V lost 8 bases, and 6 bases had no gene match. Per the germline V gene, CDR1 is MNHEY and CDR2 is SVGAGI. The CDR3 runs 14 residues. DNA for the CDR3: TGTGCCAGCGCCGCTAGCGGGGCGTCCTACGAGCAGTACTTC. This translates into CASAASGASYEQYF.

CDR3 nucleotide sequence: TGTGCCAGCAGCTTAGGGGACTCGAATTATTACGAGCAGTACTTC. Amino acids: CASSLGDSNYYEQYF. The rearrangement uses TRBV7-2 and TRBJ2-7; a possible D gene is TRBD2 (6 bases). There are 15 residues in the CDR3. The germline CDR1 and CDR2 sequences are SGHTA and FQGNSA. The V end lost 1 base, the J end lost 4 bases, and 14 bases lay between the germline ends.

Remarks on this clone: Other DNA sequences in this specimen translate into the identical CDR3. The V gene is TRBV5-1, the J gene TRBJ2-1, with 9 bases matching TRBD2. Germline values: CDR1 SGHRS, CDR2 YFSETQ. CDR3 length equals 14 residues. J was trimmed by 5 bases and V by 4 bases; bases with no gene match: 4. The CDR3 DNA reads TGCGCCAGCAGCCCCGGGACTAGCAACAATGAGCAGTTCTTC. Translation: CASSPGTSNNEQFF. Full variable domain (rest looked up from reference TRBV5-1 and TRBJ2-1): KAGVTQTPRYLIKTRGQQVTLSCSPISGHRSVSWYQQTPGQGLQFLFEYFSETQRNKGNFPGRFSGRQFSNSRSEMNVSTLELGDSALYLCASSPGTSNNEQFFGPGTRLTVL.

The chain combines TRBV6-1 with TRBJ2-5; no firm D call. V was pared by 6 bases and J by 0 bases, with 8 bases between. Per the germline V gene, CDR1 is MNHNS and CDR2 is SASEGT. This CDR3 is 13 amino acids long. CDR3 residues: CASRPTNQETQYF. The CDR3 coding sequence is TGTGCCAGCAGGCCGACAAACCAAGAGACCCAGTACTTC.

The rearrangement joins TRBV5-1 to TRBJ1-2; D is perhaps TRBD1 (5 bases). Germline V gene lookup returns CDR1 SGHRS and CDR2 YFSETQ. This CDR3 is 15 amino acids long. V lost 0 bases, J lost 5 bases, and 14 bases lay in between. The CDR3 coding sequence is TGCGCCAGCAGCTTGGAAAGGGGTCTCGGATATGGCTACACCTTC. It translates to CASSLERGLGYGYTF.

J is TRBJ2-1 and V is TRBV5-5; D might be TRBD1 (5 bases). The CDR3 spans 14 residues. V lost 4 bases and J lost 5, with 13 bases in between. CDR1 and CDR2 (germline): SGHKS, YYEKEE (reference sequence). Written as DNA, the CDR3 is TGTGCCAGCAGCGCTAGGGGTATCCACAATGAGCAGTTCTTC. Translation gives CASSARGIHNEQFF.

The chain carries TRBV5-5 and TRBJ1-5; D ambiguous. Germline CDR1 SGHKS, CDR2 YYEKEE (reference sequence). This CDR3 comprises 13 residues. V was cut by 1 base and J by 7 bases, with 9 bases left in between. The CDR3 DNA sequence: TGTGCCAGCAGCTTGAATGTGGCACAGCCCCAGCATTTT. Translated: CASSLNVAQPQHF.

Notes on this clone: This sample also contains other DNA sequences that code for the same CDR3. This rearrangement joins TRBV19 to TRBJ2-7; 8 positions agree with TRBD1. The CDR3 runs 14 residues. CDR1 is LNHDA, CDR2 SQIVND, per germline (reference sequence). Trimming took 7 bases from V and 0 from J; bases not matched to a gene: 5. The CDR3 DNA is TGTGCCAGTAATCGACAGGGGAGCTCCTACGAGCAGTACTTC. This sequence encodes CASNRQGSSYEQYF.

The chain has TRBV5-4 and TRBJ2-7, with 9 bases lining up with TRBD1. CDR3 length: 15 amino acids. Germline lookup yields CDR1 SGHNT and CDR2 YYREEE (reference sequence). Trimming took 0 bases from V and 7 from J; bases not matched to a gene: 8. The CDR3 protein is CASSLVVQGAREQYF. As DNA, the CDR3 is TGTGCCAGCAGCTTGGTGGTACAGGGGGCTCGAGAGCAGTACTTC.

This rearrangement joins TRBV5-1 to TRBJ1-1, with no clear D. CDR1 is SGHRS and CDR2 is YFSETQ in the germline V gene. There are 14 residues in the CDR3. V was trimmed by 4 bases and J by 1 base, leaving 11 bases between them. CDR3 sequence reads: CASSQPDGNTEAFF. CDR3 sequence (DNA): TGCGCCAGCAGCCAACCGGACGGGAACACTGAAGCTTTCTTT. Full variable domain (remainder filled in from reference TRBV5-1 and TRBJ1-1): KAGVTQTPRYLIKTRGQQVTLSCSPISGHRSVSWYQQTPGQGLQFLFEYFSETQRNKGNFPGRFSGRQFSNSRSEMNVSTLELGDSALYLCASSQPDGNTEAFFGQGTRLTVV.

This rearrangement joins TRBV5-1 to TRBJ2-1, with 7 bases aligning to TRBD2. Germline CDR1 reads SGHRS; CDR2 reads YFSETQ. The CDR3 sequence is 16 residues long. The J segment lost 8 bases and the V segment lost 3 bases, leaving 14 bases of the junction unmatched. The CDR3 DNA follows: TGCGCCAGCAGCTCCACCGGGGCACTGGGGGGGTATGAGCAGTTCTTC. It specifies CASSSTGALGGYEQFF. The whole variable domain, filled in from reference TRBV5-1 and TRBJ2-1, reads KAGVTQTPRYLIKTRGQQVTLSCSPISGHRSVSWYQQTPGQGLQFLFEYFSETQRNKGNFPGRFSGRQFSNSRSEMNVSTLELGDSALYLCASSSTGALGGYEQFFGPGTRLTVL.

To note about this clone: Its ends do not fully match the called genes, so a read error is possible. The V call is TRBV29-1, the J call TRBJ1-2; no clear D. Per the germline V gene, CDR1 is SQVTM and CDR2 is ANQGSEA. The CDR3 sequence is 15 residues long. CDR3 in amino acids: CNVKGSSQPRYGYTF. The CDR3 nucleotides are TGCAACGTTAAAGGGTCAAGCCAACCTCGCTATGGCTACACCTTC.

The chain carries TRBV10-1 and TRBJ2-7; the match to TRBD1 covers 8 bases. Germline CDR1 is WNHNN and CDR2 is SYGVQD (reference sequence). V was pared by 7 bases and J by 1 base, with 3 bases of the junction left unmatched. The length of the CDR3 is 13 residues. The CDR3 DNA reads TGCGCCAGCACCCGACAGGGGTCCTACGAGCAGTACTTC. Translating gives CASTRQGSYEQYF.